These 18 T cell receptor beta chains were sequenced from one sample in a study of blood T cell repertoires in COVID-19. Sequencing used immunoSEQ multiplex PCR; TCRdb keeps in-frame clones, though not all of them. This sample has 100,000 to 150,000 clones, with about four fifths found just once. Sequences were obtained from peripheral blood. These receptors came from a middle-aged man with active or convalescent COVID-19.

CDR3 DNA: TGTGCCAGCAGTTTACGCCCGGGACAGGTCCCCTACAATGAGCAGTTCTTC. Translated, it gives CASSLRPGQVPYNEQFF. This chain links TRBV5-6 with TRBJ2-1, with 8 bases matching TRBD1. In germline, CDR1 is SGHDT, CDR2 YYEEEE. The V segment lost 5 bases and the J segment 2 bases; nucleotides outside the gene matches: 12. The CDR3 is made up of 17 amino acids.

The chain recombines TRBV10-1 with TRBJ2-7; 7 bases are a match to TRBD1. This CDR3 is 18 amino acids long. Germline V gene data show CDR1 as WNHNN and CDR2 as SYGVQD (reference sequence). The V segment lost 3 bases and the J segment 5 bases; nucleotides outside the gene matches: 19. The CDR3 nucleotides are TGCGCCAGCAGTGACCCGAAGGGGGCTCCCGGGCATAGGGACGAGCAGTACTTC. Its protein product is CASSDPKGAPGHRDEQYF.

The chain employs TRBV5-1 and TRBJ2-5, with 8 bases matching TRBD1. The CDR3 runs 14 residues. With 4 bases clipped from V and 4 bases from J, the junction kept 6 bases outside the gene matches. CDR1 and CDR2 from the germline V gene are SGHRS and YFSETQ. Here the CDR3 reads CASSVPGGGETQYF. In DNA, the CDR3 is TGCGCCAGCAGCGTCCCAGGGGGCGGAGAGACCCAGTACTTC.

This clone came up a few times. DNA for the CDR3: TGTGCCAGCAGTTTTTCAGGCAGTTATTTAAGTCAGCCCCAGCATTTT. Its translation: CASSFSGSYLSQPQHF. The chain combines TRBV28 with TRBJ1-5; unclear D gene. V was trimmed by 3 bases and J by 6 bases, leaving 18 bases between them. Germline V gene data show CDR1 as MDHEN and CDR2 as SYDVKM. The CDR3 has 16 amino acids. The whole variable domain, filled in from reference TRBV28 and TRBJ1-5, reads DVKVTQSSRYLVKRTGEKVFLECVQDMDHENMFWYRQDPGLGLRLIYFSYDVKMKEKGDIPEGYSVSREKKERFSLILESASTNQTSMYLCASSFSGSYLSQPQHFGDGTRLSIL.

The gene calls are TRBV9 and TRBJ2-5, with D tentatively TRBD2 (6 bases). Deletions cut 0 bases from V and 1 base from J, with 13 bases between. The CDR3 is 16 residues long. From germline, CDR1 is SGDLS and CDR2 YYNGEE. CDR3 residues: CASSVAWRASQETQYF. In DNA form, the CDR3 reads TGTGCCAGCAGCGTAGCATGGAGGGCTTCCCAAGAGACCCAGTACTTC. Full variable domain (outside the CDR3, taken from reference TRBV9 and TRBJ2-5): DSGVTQTPKHLITATGQRVTLRCSPRSGDLSVYWYQQSLDQGLQFLIQYYNGEERAKGNILERFSAQQFPDLHSELNLSSLELGDSALYFCASSVAWRASQETQYFGPGTRLLVL.

V gene TRBV6-5 combines with J gene TRBJ2-7; no definite D call. Germline assignment: CDR1 MNHEY and CDR2 SVGAGI. The CDR3 spans 13 residues. Trimming removed 7 bases from V and 5 bases from J, with 15 bases in between. The CDR3 coding sequence is TGTGCCAGCAACCTTTCCGGGTTAGACGAGCAGTACTTC. Translated: CASNLSGLDEQYF.

In DNA form, the CDR3 reads TGTGCCAGCAGTCCTTGGGACAGGGGGACCGCCTATGGCTACACCTTC. Translated, it gives CASSPWDRGTAYGYTF. The chain has TRBV27 and TRBJ1-2; 11 bases are shared with TRBD1. The junction had 9 bases not matched to a gene; V was cut back by 5 bases and J by 4 bases. Germline V gene sequence: CDR1 MNHEY, CDR2 SMNVEV (reference sequence). The CDR3 totals 16 residues.

The V gene is TRBV6-5, the J gene TRBJ2-7; D is undetermined. The V end lost 7 bases, the J end lost 0 bases, and 13 bases lay between the germline ends. The germline V gene has CDR1 MNHEY and CDR2 SVGAGI. CDR3 length: 14 amino acids. The CDR3: CASMAQESSYEQYF. In DNA form, the CDR3 reads TGTGCCAGCATGGCGCAGGAAAGCTCCTACGAGCAGTACTTC.

This clone was recorded only once. CDR3 protein: CASSFGTVADTQYF. CDR3 bases: TGTGCCAGCAGCTTCGGTACAGTGGCAGATACGCAGTATTTT. The chain employs TRBV7-8 and TRBJ2-3; no definite D call. The CDR3 totals 14 residues. Germline-derived CDR1 and CDR2 are SGHVS and FQNEAQ. Trimming shortened V by 3 bases and J by 4 bases, and 11 bases separated the two germline ends.

The gene calls are TRBV7-3 and TRBJ2-1, with 7 bases fitting TRBD2. Trimming at V came to 8 bases and at J to 7 bases, leaving 11 bases not matched to a gene. CDR1 is SGHTA, CDR2 FQGTGA, per germline. CDR3 length equals 14 residues. This CDR3 is CASSSRAGRNEQFF. CDR3 DNA sequence: TGTGCCAGCTCCTCGAGAGCGGGGAGGAATGAGCAGTTCTTC.

This clone was recorded once. The chain uses TRBV6-5 and TRBJ1-6; D gene unclear. The CDR3 extends over 13 amino acids. The germline CDR1 and CDR2 sequences are MNHEY and SVGAGI. Between the trimmed V and J ends, which lost 5 bases and 8 bases, there was a span of 10 bases. CDR3 DNA: TGTGCCAGCAGTCTCGGCGGGGATTCACCCCTCCACTTT. Amino acids: CASSLGGDSPLHF.

This chain uses TRBV11-3 with TRBJ2-1, with 8 bases fitting TRBD2. Germline trimming cut 5 bases from V and 9 bases from J; bases unmatched to any gene: 15. This CDR3 is built from 16 residues. Germline lookup yields CDR1 SGHNT and CDR2 YENEEA. CDR3 coding DNA: TGTGCCAGCAGCCCCGGGACTAGGCGAGATCACAGTGAGCAGTTCTTC. Amino acids: CASSPGTRRDHSEQFF.

The chain couples TRBV2 to TRBJ2-7, with D perhaps matching TRBD1 (6 bases). This CDR3 spans 15 amino acids. Deletions cut 7 bases from V and 4 bases from J, with 20 bases between. Germline V gives CDR1 SNHLY, CDR2 FYNNEI. CDR3: CASIVPGTPIYEQYF. CDR3 in DNA: TGTGCCAGCATCGTACCCGGGACACCGATTTACGAGCAGTACTTC.

J is TRBJ2-2 and V is TRBV2; D is ambiguous. This CDR3 has 13 amino acids. Germline assignment: CDR1 SNHLY and CDR2 FYNNEI. V was shortened by 7 bases and J by 1 base, with 7 bases between the two germline ends. The CDR3 DNA reads as TGTGCCAGCACGTCTAAGAACACCGGGGAGCTGTTTTTT. It specifies CASTSKNTGELFF. Combining the CDR3 with reference TRBV2 and TRBJ2-2 gives the whole variable domain EPEVTQTPSHQVTQMGQEVILRCVPISNHLYFYWYRQILGQKVEFLVSFYNNEISEKSEIFDDQFSVERPDGSNFTLKIRSTKLEDSAMYFCASTSKNTGELFFGEGSRLTVL.

This clone was recorded a few times. This rearrangement joins TRBV7-6 to TRBJ2-6, with D perhaps matching TRBD2 (5 bases). Germline V gives CDR1 SGHVS, CDR2 FNYEAQ. The CDR3 sequence is 15 residues long. V was clipped by 4 bases and J by 4 bases, with 11 bases between them. The CDR3 nucleotides read TGTGCCAGCAGCTCAACCCGGGGAGGGGCCAACGTCCTGACTTTC. Its translation: CASSSTRGGANVLTF.

The CDR3 DNA reads TGTGCCAGCAAGCGTTGGACTAGCGGGGGTGGGCAAGAGACCCAGTACTTC. As protein: CASKRWTSGGGQETQYF. The J gene is TRBJ2-5, the V gene TRBV2; 13 bases agree with TRBD2. Germline CDR1 and CDR2: SNHLY and FYNNEI. V trimming: 7 bases; J trimming: 2 bases; junction bases outside the gene matches: 10. The CDR3 spans 17 residues. Combining the CDR3 with reference TRBV2 and TRBJ2-5 gives the whole variable domain EPEVTQTPSHQVTQMGQEVILRCVPISNHLYFYWYRQILGQKVEFLVSFYNNEISEKSEIFDDQFSVERPDGSNFTLKIRSTKLEDSAMYFCASKRWTSGGGQETQYFGPGTRLLVL.

The chain links TRBV27 to TRBJ2-3, with 10 bases matching TRBD2. V lost 5 bases and J lost 2; bases outside the gene matches: 7. The length of the CDR3 is 16 residues. The germline CDR1 and CDR2 sequences are MNHEY and SMNVEV (reference sequence). The CDR3 spells CASSLERGGNTDTQYF. CDR3 DNA: TGTGCCAGCAGTCTGGAGCGGGGGGGCAACACAGATACGCAGTATTTT.

This CDR3 reads CASSLASTGGTDTQYF. The CDR3 nucleotides read TGTGCCAGCAGCTTGGCCTCGACAGGGGGCACAGATACGCAGTATTTT. The rearrangement links TRBV5-5 to TRBJ2-3; 8 nucleotides match TRBD1. This CDR3 is 16 amino acids long. V lost 0 bases, J lost 1 base, and 4 bases stayed unmatched. Germline values: CDR1 SGHKS, CDR2 YYEKEE (reference sequence).